This T cell receptor (beta chain) was sequenced in a study of cytotoxic CD8 clonotypes in ibrutinib-treated CLL. Study-wide points: Baseline-level clonality went beyond age-matched healthy donors and moved in step with circulating CD8+ T-cell counts.

Around 1.8 micrograms of genomic DNA (from cryopreserved PBMCs) were used for TCR beta libraries. Generated by immunoSEQ multiplex PCR, the TCRdb table keeps only in-frame clones and is missing some. The table has tens of thousands of clones, 75% to 95% seen once; the top ten hold approximately 3.1%. This clone was seen a single time. Antigen: not known. Germline lookup yields CDR1 SGHTS and CDR2 YDEGEE. Deletions cut 4 bases from V and 8 bases from J, with 19 bases between. The CDR3 runs 15 residues. The receptor was derived from a human donor with chronic lymphocytic leukemia. The sample consisted of PBMCs, taken after 12 months of ibrutinib treatment. The chain carries TRBV5-8 and TRBJ2-1; D is possibly TRBD2 (6 bases). CDR3 nucleotides: TGTGCCAGCAGCGTCCCACTGGAGGGTTCGGATGAGCAGTTCTTC. Amino acids: CASSVPLEGSDEQFF.